A single sample gave rise to the 5 T cell receptor beta chains below, sequenced in a study of blood T cells in healthy people across ages. For the second PCR, which ran for about 7 to 12 cycles, a sample-barcoded 5' primer and a J-beta primer mix were used. MiXCR, run by TCRdb on the 5' RACE reads, gives a single entry per CDR3 protein. This sample has roughly 1,300,000 distinct CDR3 sequences, with around 59% found just once. Sequencing was done on a sample of blood. These receptors were obtained from a young man in good health.

A single count supports this clonotype. The rearrangement uses TRBV11-2 and TRBJ2-1, with 11 positions matching TRBD2. The germline V gene encodes CDR1 SGHAT and CDR2 FQNNGV. The CDR3 has 17 amino acids. V dropped 5 bases and J dropped 3; count of bases not matched to a gene: 9. The CDR3 nucleotides read TGTGCCAGCAGCCACGTAACTAGCGGGAGACTCTACAATGAGCAGTTCTTC. Translating it yields CASSHVTSGRLYNEQFF.

This clonotype was seen a few times. This chain links TRBV3-1 with TRBJ2-1; D may correspond to TRBD1 or TRBD2 (5 bases each). The length of the CDR3 is 15 residues. Trimming pared 0 bases from V and 4 bases from J, leaving 10 bases between. Germline lookup yields CDR1 LGHDT and CDR2 YNNKEL (reference sequence). The CDR3, as DNA: TGTGCCAGCAGCCAAGATCCGGGGCCTTACAATGAGCAGTTCTTC. This codes for CASSQDPGPYNEQFF.

The gene calls are TRBV6-5 and TRBJ2-5; D call uncertain. Trimming shortened V by 2 bases and J by 1 base, and 11 bases separated the two germline ends. This CDR3 is built from 15 residues. CDR1 and CDR2 from the germline V gene are MNHEY and SVGAGI. The CDR3 sequence is CASSYLGLAQETQYF. The CDR3, as DNA: TGTGCCAGCAGTTACCTGGGGTTGGCCCAAGAGACCCAGTACTTC.

J is TRBJ1-1 and V is TRBV7-9, with a possible D match to TRBD1 (5 bases). V lost 4 bases and J 7 bases, leaving 13 bases between the germline ends. The CDR3 extends over 13 amino acids. Germline V gene sequence: CDR1 SEHNR, CDR2 FQNEAQ (reference sequence). CDR3 amino acids: CASSCRVMVEAFF. The CDR3 coding sequence is TGTGCCAGCAGCTGCAGGGTTATGGTTGAAGCTTTCTTT.

This chain joins TRBV12-3 or TRBV12-4 and TRBJ2-3; 9 bases align to TRBD2. The CDR3 runs to 15 residues. With V trimmed by 5 bases and J by 4 bases, 7 bases remained unmatched. The CDR3 nucleotides are TGTGCCAGCAGTCCGGGACTAGCTTACTCAGATACGCAGTATTTT. It yields the protein CASSPGLAYSDTQYF.